This T cell receptor (beta chain) was captured in a study of T cell responses to AZD1222 COVID-19 vaccine. As for the study in general: Second-dose schedules of about 4 or about 12 weeks were combined.

Overall study findings and caveats: Across the whole spike, CD4 TCRs peaked at regions 160-218 and 743-854. Repertoires were collected only later (after the peak T cell response had occurred).

Clones were read by immunoSEQ multiplex PCR, and TCRdb kept only the in-frame ones, dropping some. The sample lists 100,000 to 120,000 clones, around 90% seen once, with around a tenth in the top ten. About this clone: Its antigen is as yet unknown.

Germline V lookup: CDR1 GTSNPN, CDR2 SVGIG (reference sequence). The V end lost 0 bases, the J end lost 9 bases, and 12 bases lay between the germline ends. The CDR3 has 14 amino acids. This TCR came from an adult in good health. The chain joins TRBV30 to TRBJ1-6; weak D call: TRBD1 (6 bases). Sequenced here: peripheral blood, sampled on day 0 of AZD1222 vaccination. CDR3 loop: CAWSVKRGASPLHF. The CDR3, as DNA: TGTGCCTGGAGTGTTAAGAGGGGGGCTTCACCCCTCCACTTT. The full variable domain, rest sourced from reference TRBV30 and TRBJ1-6, is SQTIHQWPATLVQPVGSPLSLECTVEGTSNPNLYWYRQAAGRGLQLLFYSVGIGQISSEVPQNLSASRPQDRQFILSSKKLLLSDSGFYLCAWSVKRGASPLHFGNGTRLTVT.